The 17 T cell receptor beta chains below all came from one sample that was sequenced in a study of shared clonotypes between healthy human individuals. Some clones are missing from TCRdb's copy, which holds only in-frame ones; the method was immunoSEQ multiplex PCR. This sample has 780,000 or so clones, with approximately 72% found just once. Sequenced input: memory CD4+ T cells sorted from blood. Regarding subset: CD45RA-negative fraction. The receptors come from a woman aged 25 to 39 in good health.

V is TRBV11-2 and J is TRBJ2-3; TRBD2 matches at 12 bases. Germline V lookup: CDR1 SGHAT, CDR2 FQNNGV. This CDR3 comprises 17 residues. The ends lost 5 bases at V and 1 base at J; junction bases unmatched: 7. CDR3 in amino acids: CASSATSGSGGTDTQYF. For the CDR3, the DNA is TGTGCCAGCAGCGCGACTAGCGGGAGCGGGGGCACAGATACGCAGTATTTT.

The V and J genes are TRBV5-8 and TRBJ2-1; D is possibly TRBD2 (5 bases). V was cut by 1 base and J by 1 base, with 9 bases left in between. The CDR3 is 15 residues long. Looked up from germline, CDR1 is SGHTS and CDR2 is YDEGEE. The CDR3 coding sequence is TGTGCCAGCAGCTTGTGGCGGACTTCCTACAATGAGCAGTTCTTC. Its protein is CASSLWRTSYNEQFF.

This clone was counted at least ten times. The rearrangement links TRBV28 to TRBJ2-3; TRBD2 is a possible D gene (5 bases). The CDR3 spans 18 residues. Trimming took off 8 bases at V and 2 bases at J, with 26 bases between the two ends. The germline V gene encodes CDR1 MDHEN and CDR2 SYDVKM. The CDR3: CASGLSGIGGKDTDTQYF. CDR3 DNA sequence: TGTGCCAGCGGGTTATCCGGGATCGGCGGAAAAGACACAGATACGCAGTATTTT.

The chain links TRBV7-9 to TRBJ2-1; 7 bases agree with TRBD2. The CDR3 contains 16 residues. From germline, CDR1 is SEHNR and CDR2 FQNEAQ (reference sequence). After removal of 2 bases from V and 9 bases from J, the junction contained 13 bases not matched to a gene. The CDR3 loop is CASSLSSAGTTVEQFF. Written as DNA, the CDR3 is TGTGCCAGCAGCTTATCATCAGCGGGGACGACCGTTGAGCAGTTCTTC.

This sequence joins TRBV28 and TRBJ2-5; D might be TRBD1 (6 bases). Trimming pared 6 bases from V and 3 bases from J, leaving 17 bases between. The length of the CDR3 is 15 residues. Germline V CDR1 and CDR2: MDHEN, SYDVKM. In nucleotides, the CDR3 is TGTGCCAGCAGCCCCAGGGGCAGGTGGAAAGAGACCCAGTACTTC. This sequence encodes CASSPRGRWKETQYF.

The chain couples TRBV5-4 to TRBJ2-1; 14 bases fit TRBD2. J was trimmed by 7 bases and V by 5 bases; bases with no gene match: 14. Germline lookup yields CDR1 SGHNT and CDR2 YYREEE (reference sequence). This CDR3 has 18 amino acids. CDR3: CASRNLGGTSGSFNEQFF. CDR3 bases: TGTGCCAGCAGGAACCTCGGGGGGACTAGCGGGAGTTTTAATGAGCAGTTCTTC.

The chain carries TRBV6-5 and TRBJ1-5; D is perhaps TRBD1 (5 bases). CDR3 length equals 13 residues. CDR1 is MNHEY, CDR2 SVGAGI, per germline. Trimming removed 6 bases at V and 7 bases at J, with 13 bases between. CDR3 bases: TGTGCCAGCAGCCGGGACCTCGTCCAGCCCCAGCATTTT. It codes for CASSRDLVQPQHF.

Concerning this clone: It may be a read error: a sequence one base away is much more abundant. The same CDR3 arises from other DNA sequences in this sample as well. The V call is TRBV5-1, the J call TRBJ2-5; TRBD2 is a possible D gene (6 bases). CDR3 length: 15 amino acids. In germline, CDR1 is SGHRS, CDR2 YFSETQ. With 4 bases removed from V and 2 bases from J, the gap between germline ends came to 15 bases. The CDR3 DNA reads TGCGCCAGCAGCCTGGGCCTAGCGAATCAAGAGACCCAGTACTTC. Encoded protein: CASSLGLANQETQYF. Based on the CDR3 plus reference TRBV5-1 and TRBJ2-5, the full variable domain is KAGVTQTPRYLIKTRGQQVTLSCSPISGHRSVSWYQQTPGQGLQFLFEYFSETQRNKGNFPGRFSGRQFSNSRSEMNVSTLELGDSALYLCASSLGLANQETQYFGPGTRLLVL.

The rearrangement uses TRBV7-8 and TRBJ2-5; D ambiguous. CDR1 and CDR2 from the germline V gene are SGHVS and FQNEAQ. V lost 5 bases and J 3 bases, leaving 10 bases between the germline ends. The CDR3 runs to 13 residues. The CDR3 DNA sequence: TGTGCCAGCAGCGATAGACGTAAAGAGACCCAGTACTTC. Its protein is CASSDRRKETQYF.

The V gene is TRBV7-8, the J gene TRBJ1-4; D possibly corresponds to TRBD1 (5 bases). The CDR3 sequence is 16 residues long. Per germline, CDR1 SGHVS and CDR2 FQNEAQ. V was clipped by 1 base and J by 8 bases, with 17 bases between them. The CDR3 is CASSLGLDSGGEKLFF. CDR3 in DNA: TGTGCCAGCAGCTTAGGGCTAGACAGCGGGGGGGAAAAACTGTTTTTT.

V and J are TRBV2 and TRBJ1-4, with 8 bases matching TRBD1. V lost 3 bases, J lost 5 bases, and 5 bases stayed unmatched. Germline assignment: CDR1 SNHLY and CDR2 FYNNEI. CDR3 length equals 15 residues. As DNA, the CDR3 is TGTGCCAGCAGTGAGGAGACAGGGGTCAATGAAAAACTGTTTTTT. Encoded protein: CASSEETGVNEKLFF. The full variable domain, rest sourced from reference TRBV2 and TRBJ1-4, is EPEVTQTPSHQVTQMGQEVILRCVPISNHLYFYWYRQILGQKVEFLVSFYNNEISEKSEIFDDQFSVERPDGSNFTLKIRSTKLEDSAMYFCASSEETGVNEKLFFGSGTQLSVL.

This chain connects TRBV10-1 to TRBJ2-1; 12 nucleotides align to TRBD2. The CDR3 spans 16 residues. The junction had 4 bases not matched to a gene; V was cut back by 3 bases and J by 4 bases. The germline V gene has CDR1 WNHNN and CDR2 SYGVQD (reference sequence). The CDR3 is CASSDLTSGSYNEQFF. DNA for the CDR3: TGCGCCAGCAGTGATTTGACTAGCGGGAGTTACAATGAGCAGTTCTTC.

The chain joins TRBV4-2 to TRBJ2-7; D uncertain. Germline CDR1 is LGHNA and CDR2 is YNFKEQ. This CDR3 is built from 15 residues. Trimming shortened V by 4 bases and J by 2 bases, and 15 bases separated the two germline ends. CDR3 region: CASSRRRAEPYEQYF. Written as DNA, the CDR3 is TGTGCCAGCAGCCGGCGACGGGCGGAGCCCTACGAGCAGTACTTC.

V is TRBV6-1 and J is TRBJ1-1; maybe TRBD1 (5 bases). The length of the CDR3 is 13 residues. CDR1 MNHNS and CDR2 SASEGT come from the germline V gene. V was trimmed by 3 bases and J by 11 bases, leaving 16 bases between them. The DNA of the CDR3 is TGTGCCAGCAGTGACCATTGGGGCCTCCTCGCTTTCTTT. This gives the protein CASSDHWGLLAFF.

The table lists this clone with a few counts. The chain employs TRBV5-1 and TRBJ2-7, with 14 bases matching TRBD2. The V gene end was trimmed by 4 bases and the J gene end by 2 bases; junction bases not matched to a gene: 17. The CDR3 extends over 20 amino acids. Germline V gene lookup returns CDR1 SGHRS and CDR2 YFSETQ. The CDR3 region has the DNA TGCGCCAGCAGCACAAGAGACCCGGGACTAGCGGGAGTCCCCCCCTACGAGCAGTACTTC. Amino acids: CASSTRDPGLAGVPPYEQYF.

This clone was found a few times. This chain connects TRBV7-8 to TRBJ1-5; no reliable D call. The germline V and J ends were trimmed by 4 bases and 7 bases, with 11 bases remaining between them. This CDR3 spans 13 amino acids. Per germline, CDR1 SGHVS and CDR2 FQNEAQ. CDR3 loop: CASSYGVAQPQHF. Written as DNA, the CDR3 is TGTGCCAGCAGCTATGGGGTTGCCCAGCCCCAGCATTTT.

This rearrangement joins TRBV5-1 to TRBJ2-5; 8 positions agree with TRBD2. Germline CDR1 is SGHRS and CDR2 is YFSETQ. This CDR3 region has 14 residues. V trimming: 7 bases; J trimming: 1 base; junction bases outside the gene matches: 6. The CDR3 DNA reads TGCGCCAGCCGGGGCAGCGGGGGCCAAGAGACCCAGTACTTC. Translated: CASRGSGGQETQYF.